The rows below give T cell receptor beta chains drawn from one sample of a study of shared clonotypes between healthy human individuals. Repertoires were generated with immunoSEQ multiplex PCR, while TCRdb's copy carries only in-frame clones and drops some. The sample comprises millions of clones, roughly 96% of which are singletons, and 0.1% to 0.15% rests with the top ten. Sequencing was carried out using naive CD4+ T cells sorted from blood. The origin of the receptors is a man younger than 30 in good health. The CDR3 runs from the conserved cysteine through the conserved F or W. The D gene is left open where the match is weak. Clone sizes are given selectively: once, few, many, or a class where the clone is expanded.

d_call | clone_size | j_call | v_call | cdr3_nt | cdr3_aa
NA | once | TRBJ2-7 | TRBV29-1 | TGCAGCGTTGTGCTGGCCATCGAGCAGTACTTC | CSVVLAIEQYF
TRBD2 | NA | TRBJ2-3 | TRBV5-1 | TGCGCCAGCAGAACTAGCGTCTCAGATACGCAGTATTTT | CASRTSVSDTQYF
NA | NA | TRBJ2-7 | TRBV9 | TGTGCCAGCAGCACGGATCTGACCCGCACCGAGCAGTACTTC | CASSTDLTRTEQYF
NA | NA | TRBJ1-2 | TRBV28 | TGTGCCAGCACCTTTGGCTATGGCTACACCTTC | CASTFGYGYTF
NA | NA | TRBJ2-2 | TRBV10-2 | TGCGCCAGCAGTGATGCGGATACGAACACCGGGGAGCTGTTTTTT | CASSDADTNTGELFF
TRBD2 | NA | TRBJ2-5 | TRBV28 | TGTGCCAGCAGTTTCGCAGCGGGGAAAGAGACCCAGTACTTC | CASSFAAGKETQYF
NA | NA | TRBJ2-5 | TRBV11-2 | TGTGCCAGCAGCTTAGTGGCCTTGAGAGAGACCCAGTACTTC | CASSLVALRETQYF
TRBD1 | once | TRBJ1-6 | TRBV11-2 | TGTGCCAGCGGAACCAGGGGGTTGTATAATTCACCCCTCCACTTT | CASGTRGLYNSPLHF
TRBD1 | NA | TRBJ2-3 | TRBV10-3 | TGTGCCATCAGTGAGGGGGGACAGGGTTTAGATACGCAGTATTTT | CAISEGGQGLDTQYF
TRBD1 | NA | TRBJ1-1 | TRBV9 | TGTGCCAGCAGCGTACAGACAGGGTCCACTGAAGCTTTCTTT | CASSVQTGSTEAFF
TRBD1 | NA | TRBJ2-7 | TRBV30 | TGTGCCTGGGGGGACAGGGGGTGGTCCGAGCAGTACTTC | CAWGDRGWSEQYF
NA | once | TRBJ2-2 | TRBV5-4 | TGTGCCAGCAGCTTATACGCTAAACCGAACACCGGGGAGCTGTTTTTT | CASSLYAKPNTGELFF
NA | NA | TRBJ2-5 | TRBV25-1 | TGTGCCAGCAGTGAAGGCCCCCCAGCTCAAGAGACCCAGTACTTC | CASSEGPPAQETQYF
TRBD2 | NA | TRBJ2-7 | TRBV10-3 | TGTGCCATCAGTGCCGGGGGGGAAAGGTCGGCTCTCGACGAGCAGTACTTC | CAISAGGERSALDEQYF
NA | NA | TRBJ2-3 | TRBV1 | TGCACCAGCAGCCACCAGACTAGCGGGGGAAGCACAGATACGCAGTATTTT | CTSSHQTSGGSTDTQYF
TRBD1 | NA | TRBJ2-3 | TRBV6-6 | TGTGCCAGCAGTTACTGGGGACAGGTTAGCACAGATACGCAGTATTTT | CASSYWGQVSTDTQYF
NA | NA | TRBJ1-4 | TRBV2 | TGTGCCAGCAGCCGAGGGGGAGGGAGTGAAAAACTGTTTTTT | CASSRGGGSEKLFF
NA | NA | TRBJ2-7 | TRBV7-6 | TGTGCCAGCAGCCAGGAGGCAGGGGGGACCTACGAGCAGTACTTC | CASSQEAGGTYEQYF
NA | once | TRBJ2-3 | TRBV21-1 | TGTGCCAGCAGCATGCACAGGGGGAGGACAGATACGCAGTATTTT | CASSMHRGRTDTQYF
TRBD2 | NA | TRBJ2-5 | TRBV5-4 | TGTGCCAGCAGTGTACTAGCGGGGGGGCTTGAGACCCAGTACTTC | CASSVLAGGLETQYF
NA | NA | TRBJ2-7 | TRBV5-1 | TGCGCCAGCAGCGGGCCGAGGGACGAGCAGTACTTC | CASSGPRDEQYF
TRBD1 | NA | TRBJ1-6 | TRBV10-3 | TGTGCCATCAGTGAGAGGGGAGGGGGCGGTAATTCACCCCTCCACTTT | CAISERGGGGNSPLHF
NA | NA | TRBJ2-3 | TRBV25-1 | TGTGCCAGCAGTGGAGGCGGAGACTTCTTAGATACGCAGTATTTT | CASSGGGDFLDTQYF
TRBD2 | NA | TRBJ2-2 | TRBV11-2 | TGTGCCAGCAGCTCCGCCGCGACTAGCTACGGCGGGGAGCTGTTTTTT | CASSSAATSYGGELFF
NA | NA | TRBJ1-2 | TRBV14 | TGTGCCAGCAGCCAACTACAGGGAAATGGCTACACCTTC | CASSQLQGNGYTF
TRBD1 | NA | TRBJ1-2 | TRBV28 | TGTGCCACCAGGACAGGGGAGAAATATGGCTACACCTTC | CATRTGEKYGYTF
TRBD1 | NA | TRBJ2-7 | TRBV5-1 | TGCGCCAGCAGCAAAGCTACAGGGGACGAGCAGTACTTC | CASSKATGDEQYF
NA | NA | TRBJ2-7 | TRBV27 | TGTGCCAGCGGGTACGAGCAGTACTTC | CASGYEQYF
NA | NA | TRBJ1-2 | TRBV5-1 | TGCGCCAGCAGCTTGGAAGGTCGGGATTATGGCTACACCTTC | CASSLEGRDYGYTF
NA | NA | TRBJ2-5 | TRBV7-2 | TGTGCCAGCAGCTGGACAGTCGAGACCCAGTACTTC | CASSWTVETQYF
NA | NA | TRBJ2-5 | TRBV14 | TGTGCCAGCAGCCAAGATTGGCGGGTTTCGACCCAGTACTTC | CASSQDWRVSTQYF
NA | NA | TRBJ2-1 | TRBV2 | TGTGCCAGCAGTGCGCTTTCCTCCTACAATGAGCAGTTCTTC | CASSALSSYNEQFF
NA | NA | TRBJ1-5 | TRBV6-5 | TGTGCCAGCAGTCCGGGGGATACCCCGAATCAGCCCCAGCATTTT | CASSPGDTPNQPQHF
NA | NA | TRBJ1-1 | TRBV5-1 | TGCGCCAGCAGCTTGGCCCTGTCTGCCAATACTGAAGCTTTCTTT | CASSLALSANTEAFF
NA | NA | TRBJ2-7 | TRBV5-4 | TGTGCCAGCAGCTCCCCTAAACAGGACCTGGCCTACGAGCAGTACTTC | CASSSPKQDLAYEQYF
NA | NA | TRBJ1-4 | TRBV7-8 | TGTGCCAGCAGCTCCCTAGGAGTTGGGTTTGAAAAACTGTTTTTT | CASSSLGVGFEKLFF
NA | NA | TRBJ2-3 | TRBV7-8 | TGTGCCAGCAGCCCCCCAGCCGCGGATACGCAGTATTTT | CASSPPAADTQYF
NA | NA | TRBJ1-2 | TRBV16 | TGTGCCAGCAGTCCCGGGCCCCATGGCTACACCTTC | CASSPGPHGYTF
TRBD2 | NA | TRBJ2-7 | TRBV6-6 | TGTGCCAGCAGAGAATCTAGCGGGAGTGGCGAGCAGTACTTC | CASRESSGSGEQYF
NA | NA | TRBJ1-1 | TRBV5-4 | TGTGCCAGCAGCCCACGGACAGAAGGGGAGGTTGCGGAAGCTTTCTTT | CASSPRTEGEVAEAFF
TRBD2 | NA | TRBJ2-2 | TRBV7-2 | TGTGCCAGCAGCCCCCGGGGGGGCTCGACCGGGGAGCTGTTTTTT | CASSPRGGSTGELFF
TRBD1 | once | TRBJ2-5 | TRBV18 | TGTGCCAGCTCACCAAGGGGGCACCAAGAGACCCAGTACTTC | CASSPRGHQETQYF
NA | NA | TRBJ2-7 | TRBV9 | TGTGCCAGCAGCGTCGGGCCTCTAAGTCGGCAGTACTTC | CASSVGPLSRQYF
TRBD2 | NA | TRBJ2-1 | TRBV5-1 | TGCGCCAGCAGCCCCCTCGGAGCGGGGGGGCCGAATGAGCAGTTCTTC | CASSPLGAGGPNEQFF
TRBD2 | NA | TRBJ2-2 | TRBV18 | TGTGCCAGCTCACCACCGTTGACTAGCGGTTCGAACACCGGGGAGCTGTTTTTT | CASSPPLTSGSNTGELFF
NA | NA | TRBJ2-3 | TRBV7-3 | TGTGCCAGCAGCCCGGGACTCGAGACAGATACGCAGTATTTT | CASSPGLETDTQYF
TRBD1 | NA | TRBJ1-4 | TRBV5-1 | TGCGCCAGCAGCTCGGGACAGGTCTCAACTAATGAAAAACTGTTTTTT | CASSSGQVSTNEKLFF
NA | NA | TRBJ1-2 | TRBV7-9 | TGTGCCAGCAGCTTAGGTACAAATAACTATGGCTACACCTTC | CASSLGTNNYGYTF
NA | NA | TRBJ2-5 | TRBV5-1 | TGCGCCAGCAGCTTGCGGGGGAGCCAAGAGACCCAGTACTTC | CASSLRGSQETQYF
NA | NA | TRBJ2-3 | TRBV18 | TGTGCCAGCTCACCAACTCCTTCCACAGATACGCAGTATTTT | CASSPTPSTDTQYF
NA | once | TRBJ2-7 | TRBV30 | TGTGCCCGGGCGGGCCCGGGCAACTACGAGCAGTACTTC | CARAGPGNYEQYF
NA | few | TRBJ1-6 | TRBV21-1 | TGTGCCAGTACGAGGGGTTCACCCCTCCACTTT | CASTRGSPLHF
TRBD2 | NA | TRBJ2-3 | TRBV30 | TGTGCCTGCGCTAGCGGGAGACACACAGATACGCAGTATTTT | CACASGRHTDTQYF
TRBD1 | once | TRBJ2-1 | TRBV30 | TGTGCCTGGAGTACACCGGACAGGGACAATGAGCAGTTCTTC | CAWSTPDRDNEQFF
NA | NA | TRBJ2-7 | TRBV6-1 | TGTGCCAGCAGTGAGGGCCAGAGATACGAGCAGTACTTC | CASSEGQRYEQYF
NA | few | TRBJ2-5 | TRBV9 | TGTGCCAGCAGCGTAGAGGACCGACGGGAGACCCAGTACTTC | CASSVEDRRETQYF
NA | NA | TRBJ2-7 | TRBV19 | TGTGCCAGTAGTATTGAAGGACAAAAGCTGTACTTC | CASSIEGQKLYF
TRBD1 | few | TRBJ2-1 | TRBV6-6 | TGTGCCAGCAGTTACCCCGACAGGGGAGTCTACAATGAGCAGTTCTTC | CASSYPDRGVYNEQFF
TRBD1 | NA | TRBJ2-3 | TRBV5-4 | TGTGCCAGCAGCAGACGCCCAGGGGGAGATACGCAGTATTTT | CASSRRPGGDTQYF